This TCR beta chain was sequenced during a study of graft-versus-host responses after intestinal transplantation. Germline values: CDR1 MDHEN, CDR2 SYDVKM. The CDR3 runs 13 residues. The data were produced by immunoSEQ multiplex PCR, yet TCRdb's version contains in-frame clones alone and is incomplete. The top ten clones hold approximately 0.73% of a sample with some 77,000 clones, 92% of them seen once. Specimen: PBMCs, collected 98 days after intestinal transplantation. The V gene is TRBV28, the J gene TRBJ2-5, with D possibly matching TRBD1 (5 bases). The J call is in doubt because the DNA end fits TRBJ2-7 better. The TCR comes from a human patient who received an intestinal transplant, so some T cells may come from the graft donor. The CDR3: CASSPRQTYEQYF. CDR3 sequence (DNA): TGTGCCAGCAGTCCCCGACAGACCTACGAGCAGTACTTC.